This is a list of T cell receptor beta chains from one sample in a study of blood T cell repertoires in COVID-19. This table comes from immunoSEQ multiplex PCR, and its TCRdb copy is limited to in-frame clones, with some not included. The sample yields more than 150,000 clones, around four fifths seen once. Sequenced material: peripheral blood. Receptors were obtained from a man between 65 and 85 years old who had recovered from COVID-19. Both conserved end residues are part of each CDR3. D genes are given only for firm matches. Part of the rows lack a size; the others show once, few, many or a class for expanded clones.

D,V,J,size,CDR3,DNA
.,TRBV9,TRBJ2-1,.,CASSTSPGEQFF,TGTGCCAGCAGCACCAGCCCGGGTGAGCAGTTCTTC
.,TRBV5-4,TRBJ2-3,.,CASQSTDTQYF,TGTGCCAGCCAGAGCACAGATACGCAGTATTTT
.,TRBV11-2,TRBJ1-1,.,CASSLEPGRMNTEAFF,TGTGCCAGCAGCTTAGAGCCAGGCCGCATGAACACTGAAGCTTTCTTT
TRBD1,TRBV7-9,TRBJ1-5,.,CASSLAGTVGNQPQHF,TGTGCCAGCAGCTTAGCCGGGACAGTAGGCAATCAGCCCCAGCATTTT
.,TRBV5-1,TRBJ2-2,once,CASSFAAGVGGELFF,TGCGCCAGCAGCTTTGCGGCAGGGGTCGGCGGGGAGCTGTTTTTT
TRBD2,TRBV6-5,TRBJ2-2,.,CASRLGLAGTGELFF,TGTGCCAGCAGGCTGGGACTAGCGGGAACCGGGGAGCTGTTTTTT
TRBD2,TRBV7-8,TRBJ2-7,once,CASSFTPTSGRDEQYF,TGTGCCAGCAGCTTTACCCCGACTAGCGGGCGGGACGAGCAGTACTTC
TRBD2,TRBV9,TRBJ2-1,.,CASSVGILAGENEQFF,TGTGCCAGCAGCGTAGGTATACTAGCGGGAGAGAATGAGCAGTTCTTC
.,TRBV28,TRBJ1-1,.,CASSLGVRTEAFF,TGTGCCAGCAGTTTAGGAGTTCGGACTGAAGCTTTCTTT
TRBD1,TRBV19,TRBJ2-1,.,CASSYRGQGAMNEQFF,TGTGCCAGTAGTTACCGCGGACAGGGGGCTATGAATGAGCAGTTCTTC
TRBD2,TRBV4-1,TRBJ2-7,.,CASSPGLGYEQYF,TGCGCCAGCAGCCCGGGACTAGGCTACGAGCAGTACTTC
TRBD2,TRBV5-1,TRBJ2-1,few,CASSLGLAGANEQFF,TGCGCCAGCAGCCTAGGACTAGCGGGAGCCAATGAGCAGTTCTTC
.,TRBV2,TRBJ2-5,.,CASKKENQETQYF,TGTGCCAGCAAGAAGGAGAACCAAGAGACCCAGTACTTC
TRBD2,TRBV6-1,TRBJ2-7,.,CASSEFYGTSDSYEQYF,TGTGCCAGCAGTGAATTTTATGGGACTAGCGACTCCTACGAGCAGTACTTC
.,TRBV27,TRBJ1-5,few,CASSADSNQPQHF,TGTGCCAGCAGTGCGGATAGCAATCAGCCCCAGCATTTT
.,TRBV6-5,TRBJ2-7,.,CASKQVTVAYEQYF,TGTGCCAGCAAGCAAGTGACAGTAGCCTACGAGCAGTACTTC
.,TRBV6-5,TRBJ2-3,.,CAGAGVSTDTQYF,TGTGCGGGGGCGGGGGTTAGCACAGATACGCAGTATTTT
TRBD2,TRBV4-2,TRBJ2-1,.,CASSQGLTSAGEQFF,TGTGCCAGCAGCCAAGGGCTAACTAGCGCCGGCGAGCAGTTCTTC
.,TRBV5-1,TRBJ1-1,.,CASSLGEGATEAFF,TGCGCCAGCAGCCTTGGGGAGGGTGCCACTGAAGCTTTCTTT
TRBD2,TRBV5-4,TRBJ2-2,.,CASSLGVTSAPGELFF,TGTGCCAGCAGCTTGGGGGTGACTAGCGCCCCCGGGGAGCTGTTTTTT
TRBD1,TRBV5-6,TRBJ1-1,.,CASSLRDRGAFF,TGTGCCAGCAGCTTGAGGGACAGGGGAGCTTTCTTT
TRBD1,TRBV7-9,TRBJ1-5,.,CASSLGTGTNQPQHF,TGTGCCAGCAGCTTGGGGACAGGGACAAATCAGCCCCAGCATTTT
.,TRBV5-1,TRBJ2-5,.,CASSTGQKETQYF,TGCGCCAGCAGCACCGGACAGAAAGAGACCCAGTACTTC
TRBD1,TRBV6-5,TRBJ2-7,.,CASSRPGQGGEQYF,TGTGCCAGCAGCCGGCCGGGACAGGGGGGCGAGCAGTACTTC
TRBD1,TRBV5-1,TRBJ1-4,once,CASSYGTGGEKLFF,TGCGCCAGCAGCTATGGGACAGGGGGTGAAAAACTGTTTTTT
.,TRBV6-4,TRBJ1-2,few,CASRPSGNYGYTF,TGTGCCAGCAGGCCCTCGGGGAACTATGGCTACACCTTC
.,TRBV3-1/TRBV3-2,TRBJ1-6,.,CASSGQPNSPLHF,TGTGCCAGCAGCGGACAGCCTAATTCACCCCTCCACTTT
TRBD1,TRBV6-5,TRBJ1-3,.,CASSYSNRGSGNTIYF,TGTGCCAGCAGTTACTCGAACAGGGGGTCAGGAAACACCATATATTTT
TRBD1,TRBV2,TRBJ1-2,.,CASTWTGDYGYTF,TGTGCCAGCACGTGGACAGGCGACTATGGCTACACCTTC
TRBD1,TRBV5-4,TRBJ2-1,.,CASSGTGGVPLNEQFF,TGTGCCAGCAGCGGAACAGGGGGCGTCCCCCTCAATGAGCAGTTCTTC
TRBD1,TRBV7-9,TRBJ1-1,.,CASSLTGDNTEAFF,TGTGCCAGCAGCTTGACAGGGGATAACACTGAAGCTTTCTTT
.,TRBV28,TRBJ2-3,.,CASSLPLHSTDTQYF,TGTGCCAGCAGTTTGCCACTTCATAGCACAGATACGCAGTATTTT
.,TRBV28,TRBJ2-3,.,CASSLNVAGGASRYF,.
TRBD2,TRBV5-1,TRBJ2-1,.,CASSLELAGTEQFF,TGCGCCAGCAGCTTGGAGCTAGCGGGAACAGAGCAGTTCTTC
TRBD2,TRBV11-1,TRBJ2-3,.,CASSLGTSGNTDTQYF,TGTGCCAGCAGCCTCGGGACTAGCGGGAACACAGATACGCAGTATTTT
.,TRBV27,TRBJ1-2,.,CASSLGLGAVGGYTF,TGTGCCAGCAGTTTAGGGCTGGGGGCTGTGGGAGGCTACACCTTC
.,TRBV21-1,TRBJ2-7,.,CASSHPGTGNEQYF,TGTGCCAGCAGCCATCCCGGGACAGGGAACGAGCAGTACTTC
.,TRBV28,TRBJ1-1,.,CASSTTGLSGNTEAFF,TGTGCCAGCTCTACGACAGGTCTGTCTGGCAACACTGAAGCTTTCTTT
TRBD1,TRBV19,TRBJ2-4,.,CATSGTVLAKNIQYF,TGTGCCACCTCCGGGACAGTTCTAGCCAAAAACATTCAGTACTTC
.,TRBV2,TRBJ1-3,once,CASSERAGTGNTIYF,TGTGCCAGCAGTGAACGGGCAGGGACTGGAAACACCATATATTTT
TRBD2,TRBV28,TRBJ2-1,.,CASSSASGISYNEQFF,TGTGCCAGCAGTTCAGCTAGCGGAATCTCCTACAATGAGCAGTTCTTC
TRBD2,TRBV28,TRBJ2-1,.,CASSLLTSGSYNEQFF,TGTGCCAGCAGTTTACTGACTAGCGGGTCCTACAATGAGCAGTTCTTC
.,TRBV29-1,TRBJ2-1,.,CSVGGRDSNEQFF,TGCAGCGTTGGGGGCCGGGACTCTAACGAGCAGTTCTTC